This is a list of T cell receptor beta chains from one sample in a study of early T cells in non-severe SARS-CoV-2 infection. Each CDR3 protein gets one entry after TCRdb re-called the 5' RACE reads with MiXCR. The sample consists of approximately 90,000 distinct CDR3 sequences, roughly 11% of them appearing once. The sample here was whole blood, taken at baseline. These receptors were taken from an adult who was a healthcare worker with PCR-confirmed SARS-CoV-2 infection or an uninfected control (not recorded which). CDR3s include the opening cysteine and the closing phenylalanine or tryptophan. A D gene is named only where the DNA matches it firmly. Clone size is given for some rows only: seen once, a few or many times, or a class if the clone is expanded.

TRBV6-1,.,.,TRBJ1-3,CASSATASSGNTIYF,TGTGCCAGCAGTGCCACAGCAAGCTCTGGAAACACCATATATTTT
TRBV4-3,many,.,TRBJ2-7,CASSQGLENSYEQYF,TGCGCCAGCAGCCAAGGACTAGAGAACTCCTACGAGCAGTACTTC
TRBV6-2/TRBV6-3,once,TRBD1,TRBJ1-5,CASRAQGDGNQPQHF,TGTGCCAGCAGAGCTCAGGGGGATGGCAATCAGCCCCAGCATTTT
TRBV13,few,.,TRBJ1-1,CASSLGPQLNTEAFF,TGTGCCAGCAGCTTAGGCCCCCAGTTGAACACTGAAGCTTTCTTT
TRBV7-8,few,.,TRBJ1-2,CASSRRQLDYGYTF,TGTGCCAGCAGCCGAAGACAGCTGGACTATGGCTACACCTTC
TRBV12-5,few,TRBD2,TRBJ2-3,CASGLWTSGASTDTQYF,TGTGCTAGTGGTTTGTGGACTAGCGGGGCTAGCACAGATACGCAGTATTTT
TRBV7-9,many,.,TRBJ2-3,CASSLGGETDTQYF,TGTGCCAGCAGCTTAGGAGGGGAGACAGATACGCAGTATTTT
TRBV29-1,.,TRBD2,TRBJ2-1,CSVTSGGHIEQFF,TGCAGCGTTACTAGCGGGGGTCACATTGAGCAGTTCTTC
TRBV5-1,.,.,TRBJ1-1,CASSSDMNTEAFF,TGCGCCAGCAGCTCGGACATGAACACTGAAGCTTTCTTT
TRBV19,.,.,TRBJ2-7,CASRRSHQVYEQYF,TGTGCCAGTAGGAGGAGTCACCAAGTCTACGAGCAGTACTTC
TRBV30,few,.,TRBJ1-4,CAWSDPDKLFF,TGTGCCTGGAGTGATCCGGATAAACTGTTTTTT
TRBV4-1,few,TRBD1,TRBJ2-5,CASSQVGTAQETQYF,TGCGCCAGCAGCCAAGTTGGGACAGCACAAGAGACCCAGTACTTC
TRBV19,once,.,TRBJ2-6,CASSILLGAGANVLTF,TGTGCCAGTAGTATTCTGTTGGGGGCTGGGGCCAACGTCCTGACTTTC
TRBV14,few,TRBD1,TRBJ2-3,CASSRQGSDTQYF,TGTGCCAGCAGCCGACAGGGATCAGATACGCAGTATTTT
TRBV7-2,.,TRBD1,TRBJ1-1,CASSLNRGNTEAFF,TGTGCCAGCAGCTTAAACAGGGGGAACACTGAAGCTTTCTTT
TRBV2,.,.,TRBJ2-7,CASKRTPLMSEQYF,TGTGCCAGCAAAAGGACTCCACTTATGTCCGAGCAGTACTTC
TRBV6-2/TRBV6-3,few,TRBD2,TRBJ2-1,CASSYSKGSGISYNEQFF,TGTGCCAGCAGTTACTCGAAGGGTAGCGGGATTTCCTACAATGAGCAGTTCTTC
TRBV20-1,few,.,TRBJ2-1,CSASDSGNEQFF,TGCAGTGCTTCGGACAGTGGCAATGAGCAGTTCTTC
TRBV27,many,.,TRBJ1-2,CASARLDSGFGYTF,TGTGCCAGCGCCCGTCTGGACTCTGGATTTGGCTACACCTTC
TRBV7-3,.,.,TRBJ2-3,CASSPGYSTDTQYF,TGTGCCAGCAGCCCGGGATATAGCACAGATACGCAGTATTTT
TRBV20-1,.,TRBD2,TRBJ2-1,CSARGPGLAVLAEQFF,TGCAGTGCTAGAGGCCCGGGACTAGCAGTTCTCGCTGAGCAGTTCTTC
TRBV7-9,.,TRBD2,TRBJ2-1,CASSSGLAGGPGEQFF,TGTGCCAGCAGCTCGGGACTAGCGGGAGGGCCGGGGGAGCAGTTCTTC
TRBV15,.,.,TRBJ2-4,CATSINRGLAKNIQYF,TGTGCCACCAGCATTAACAGGGGACTAGCCAAAAACATTCAGTACTTC
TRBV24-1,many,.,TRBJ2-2,CATSTATGELFF,TGTGCCACCAGCACGGCCACCGGGGAGCTGTTTTTT
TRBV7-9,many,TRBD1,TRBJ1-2,CASSLDRGQNYGYTF,TGTGCCAGCAGCTTAGACAGGGGCCAGAACTATGGCTACACCTTC
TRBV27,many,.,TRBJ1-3,CASSSLVQGNTIYF,TGTGCCAGCAGTTCCCTAGTTCAGGGAAACACCATATATTTT
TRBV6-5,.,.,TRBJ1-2,CASRPVLGSGYAF,TGTGCCAGCAGACCCGTCTTGGGTTCTGGCTACGCCTTC